This TCR beta chain stems from a study of T cell changes during pregnancy in multiple sclerosis. CDR1 is SGHRS and CDR2 is YFSETQ in the germline V gene. This CDR3 contains 14 residues. V was trimmed by 2 bases and J by 3 bases, leaving 8 bases between them. TCRdb's table, derived via immunoSEQ multiplex PCR, lists solely in-frame clones and lacks some. The sample carries some 14,000 clones, roughly 90% recorded once. Sequencing used CD8+ T cells from peripheral blood mononuclear cells, obtained in the first trimester of pregnancy. The chain has TRBV5-1 and TRBJ1-4; the D is unclear. This sequence originates from a female donor with multiple sclerosis, enrolled in a pregnancy study. The DNA of the CDR3 is TGCGCCAGCAGCTTTGGCAGTCCTAATGAAAAACTGTTTTTT. Translated: CASSFGSPNEKLFF. The full variable domain, its missing parts supplied by reference TRBV5-1 and TRBJ1-4, is KAGVTQTPRYLIKTRGQQVTLSCSPISGHRSVSWYQQTPGQGLQFLFEYFSETQRNKGNFPGRFSGRQFSNSRSEMNVSTLELGDSALYLCASSFGSPNEKLFFGSGTQLSVL.